These 23 T cell receptor beta chains were sequenced from one sample in a study of blood T cell repertoires in COVID-19. Produced via immunoSEQ multiplex PCR; TCRdb's table is partial and in-frame only. The data show 350,000 or so clones, approximately 86% seen once. Sequences were obtained from PBMCs or T cells enriched from blood (not recorded which). Receptor source: a woman in her thirties or forties with acute COVID-19.

This chain joins TRBV7-3 and TRBJ1-2; 10 positions agree with TRBD1. CDR1 and CDR2 from the germline V gene are SGHTA and FQGTGA. Trimming at V came to 2 bases and at J to 7 bases, leaving 7 bases not matched to a gene. This CDR3 region has 15 residues. CDR3 region: CASSLVDRGLIGYTF. Written as DNA, the CDR3 is TGTGCCAGCAGCTTAGTTGACAGGGGGCTTATTGGCTACACCTTC.

CDR3 sequence reads: CASSGDVGLLLGEQFF. CDR3 bases: TGTGCCAGCAGTGGGGATGTGGGACTACTCCTGGGGGAGCAGTTCTTC. This chain connects TRBV6-2 or TRBV6-3 to TRBJ2-1; 7 positions match TRBD2. This CDR3 is built from 16 residues. Germline V lookup: CDR1 MNHEY, CDR2 SVGEGT. Trimming cost V 5 bases and J 10 bases; bases outside gene matches: 17.

This clone was recorded only once. The V and J genes are TRBV7-2 and TRBJ1-3; D not certain. The CDR3 contains 13 residues. Germline CDR1 reads SGHTA; CDR2 reads FQGNSA. V was clipped by 5 bases and J by 0 bases, with 5 bases between them. The CDR3 DNA follows: TGTGCCAGCAGCCCCCACTCTGGAAACACCATATATTTT. This gives the protein CASSPHSGNTIYF.

This clone has a single count. The J gene is TRBJ2-5, the V gene TRBV4-2; 14 bases map to TRBD2. After removal of 0 bases from V and 4 bases from J, the junction contained 10 bases not matched to a gene. Germline V CDR1 and CDR2: LGHNA, YNFKEQ. The CDR3 is 19 amino acids. CDR3 in DNA: TGTGCCAGCAGCCAAGACGCCGGAGGACTAGCGGGAGGTGGAGAGACCCAGTACTTC. This translates into CASSQDAGGLAGGGETQYF.

V usage is TRBV7-6 and J usage is TRBJ1-2; unclear D gene. Germline V gene sequence: CDR1 SGHVS, CDR2 FNYEAQ. Between the trimmed V and J ends, which lost 1 base and 5 bases, there was a span of 5 bases. There are 12 residues in the CDR3. The CDR3 reads CASSLDTYGYTF. DNA of the CDR3: TGTGCCAGCAGCTTAGACACGTATGGCTACACCTTC.

The chain is built from TRBV5-1 and TRBJ1-3; D may be TRBD1 (6 bases). This CDR3 is built from 15 residues. V lost 7 bases to trimming and J lost 4 bases, with 18 bases between them. Per germline, CDR1 SGHRS and CDR2 YFSETQ. CDR3 in DNA: TGCGCCAGCCGCCCCCAAACAGGGTCGGGAAACACCATATATTTT. Its translation: CASRPQTGSGNTIYF.

This clone was counted only a few times. The gene calls are TRBV6-5 and TRBJ1-2; 7 positions match TRBD1. In germline, CDR1 is MNHEY, CDR2 SVGAGI. Trimming cost V 5 bases and J 3 bases; bases outside gene matches: 6. The CDR3 length is 14 residues. CDR3 in DNA: TGTGCCAGCAGTCGAAAACAGGGGCACTATGGCTACACCTTC. Protein sequence: CASSRKQGHYGYTF.

This clone was recorded once. CDR3 sequence: CASSLFGGSNTGELFF. The CDR3 bases are TGTGCCAGCAGTTTATTCGGGGGGTCGAACACCGGGGAGCTGTTTTTT. This chain connects TRBV27 to TRBJ2-2, with TRBD2 matching over 7 bases. The CDR3 is 16 amino acids. Germline-derived CDR1 and CDR2 are MNHEY and SMNVEV (reference sequence). V was clipped by 1 base and J by 0 bases; unmatched bases: 2.

The chain recombines TRBV27 with TRBJ1-2; a weak D match, TRBD1 (6 bases). Germline assignment: CDR1 MNHEY and CDR2 SMNVEV (reference sequence). The CDR3 covers 13 residues. The V gene lost 5 bases and the J gene lost 5 bases, with 12 bases spanning the gap. The CDR3 nucleotides are TGTGCCAGCAGTGCCCGACAGGAGTATGGCTACACCTTC. Translated, it gives CASSARQEYGYTF.

The chain joins TRBV25-1 to TRBJ2-7, with 8 positions matching TRBD1. With V trimmed by 4 bases and J by 4 bases, 6 bases remained unmatched. This CDR3 is 14 amino acids long. Germline V gene sequence: CDR1 MGHDK, CDR2 SYGVNS. CDR3 sequence reads: CASSGTGRFYEQYF. Here the CDR3 DNA reads TGTGCCAGCAGTGGGACAGGGCGGTTTTACGAGCAGTACTTC.

The J gene is TRBJ1-2, the V gene TRBV3-1 (or the pseudogene TRBV3-2), with D perhaps TRBD1 (6 bases). With 4 bases removed from V and 4 bases from J, the gap between germline ends came to 13 bases. Germline V gene sequence: CDR1 LGHDT, CDR2 YNNKEL (reference sequence). CDR3 length: 14 amino acids. The CDR3 sequence: CASSPRRDTYGYTF. CDR3 nucleotides: TGTGCCAGCAGCCCTAGAAGGGACACCTATGGCTACACCTTC.

Only one count was recorded for this clone. The rearrangement uses TRBV7-2 and TRBJ1-1; 8 nucleotides agree with TRBD1. The germline V gene encodes CDR1 SGHTA and CDR2 FQGNSA. The CDR3 loop spans 15 amino acids. Losses at the gene ends were 5 bases for V and 3 bases for J; bases not matched to a gene: 8. The CDR3 region has the DNA TGTGCCAGCAGCCTTTCCGGACAGGGTGACACTGAAGCTTTCTTT. It yields the protein CASSLSGQGDTEAFF. Full variable domain (rest looked up from reference TRBV7-2 and TRBJ1-1): GAGVSQSPSNKVTEKGKDVELRCDPISGHTALYWYRQSLGQGLEFLIYFQGNSAPDKSGLPSDRFSAERTGGSVSTLTIQRTQQEDSAVYLCASSLSGQGDTEAFFGQGTRLTVV.

This clone was seen a single time. This chain links TRBV3-1 (or the pseudogene TRBV3-2) with TRBJ1-1; perhaps TRBD1 as D (6 bases). Germline-derived CDR1 and CDR2 are LGHDT and YNNKEL (reference sequence). The CDR3 sequence is 14 residues long. V lost 0 bases and J 9 bases, leaving 14 bases between the germline ends. Here the CDR3 reads CASSQEGQLIQAFF. CDR3 nucleotide sequence: TGTGCCAGCAGCCAAGAGGGACAACTCATTCAAGCTTTCTTT.

The chain uses TRBV5-1 and TRBJ1-2; 7 bases match TRBD1. This CDR3 region has 15 residues. J was trimmed by 4 bases and V by 5 bases; bases with no gene match: 11. Germline V gene data show CDR1 as SGHRS and CDR2 as YFSETQ. CDR3 bases: TGCGCCAGCAGTTGGGACAGACCCATAGCCTATGGCTACACCTTC. Protein: CASSWDRPIAYGYTF.

This chain connects TRBV25-1 to TRBJ1-1; D is unresolved. V was cut by 2 bases and J by 1 base, with 20 bases left in between. The CDR3 covers 18 residues. The germline V gene has CDR1 MGHDK and CDR2 SYGVNS. The CDR3 region has the DNA TGTGCCAGCAGTGAAAGCCGTTCGGGGAGGGCTCGGAACACTGAAGCTTTCTTT. This encodes CASSESRSGRARNTEAFF.

The chain links TRBV5-4 to TRBJ1-1; D uncertain. Per the germline V gene, CDR1 is SGHNT and CDR2 is YYREEE (reference sequence). The V and J ends lost 1 base and 1 base respectively, with 2 bases between them. The CDR3 totals 12 residues. As DNA, the CDR3 is TGTGCCAGCAGCTTGCGGAACACTGAAGCTTTCTTT. It specifies CASSLRNTEAFF.

V gene TRBV4-2 combines with J gene TRBJ1-2; 10 nucleotides align to TRBD1. Germline CDR1 reads LGHNA; CDR2 reads YNFKEQ. The CDR3 has 18 residues. V gave up 0 bases and J gave up 4 bases; unmatched junction bases: 11. Written as DNA, the CDR3 is TGTGCCAGCAGCCAAGATTTGACAGGGGGCCCGAATCCCTATGGCTACACCTTC. This codes for CASSQDLTGGPNPYGYTF.

The V call is TRBV7-8, the J call TRBJ1-1; 9 bases match TRBD1. The CDR3 loop spans 15 amino acids. Germline CDR1 SGHVS, CDR2 FQNEAQ. V was pared by 1 base and J by 5 bases, with 5 bases of the junction left unmatched. CDR3 nucleotide sequence: TGTGCCAGCAGCTTAGTTGGGACAGGGCGAACTGAAGCTTTCTTT. Its translation: CASSLVGTGRTEAFF.

The rearrangement uses TRBV27 and TRBJ1-4; TRBD1 aligns across 7 bases. Per germline, CDR1 MNHEY and CDR2 SMNVEV (reference sequence). J was trimmed by 8 bases and V by 2 bases; bases with no gene match: 14. The CDR3 sequence is 17 residues long. CDR3 loop: CASSLSLRQGVREKLFF. CDR3 coding DNA: TGTGCCAGCAGTTTAAGTCTTCGGCAGGGGGTGCGAGAAAAACTGTTTTTT.

The CDR3 here is CASSHSSGSPNEQFF. In DNA, the CDR3 is TGTGCCAGCAGCCATTCTAGCGGGTCCCCCAATGAGCAGTTCTTC. The chain links TRBV11-2 to TRBJ2-1, with TRBD2 matching over 8 bases. J was trimmed by 6 bases and V by 5 bases; bases with no gene match: 9. Germline CDR1 SGHAT, CDR2 FQNNGV. The CDR3 spans 15 residues.

The gene calls are TRBV4-1 and TRBJ2-7; TRBD2 aligns across 14 bases. There are 18 residues in the CDR3. The junction had 7 bases not matched to a gene; V was cut back by 1 base and J by 2 bases. The V gene's germline CDR1 is MGHRA and CDR2 YSYEKL. The CDR3 protein is CASSQARGLAGDTYEQYF. The CDR3 nucleotides are TGCGCCAGCAGCCAAGCACGGGGACTAGCGGGGGACACCTACGAGCAGTACTTC.

This chain connects TRBV10-2 to TRBJ2-6, with TRBD1 matching 9 bases. CDR1 is WSHSY and CDR2 is SAAADI in the germline V gene. The CDR3 runs to 15 residues. Unmatched junction bases numbered 0, after V lost 4 bases and J lost 2 bases. CDR3 sequence reads: CASSGQGAGANVLTF. The DNA of the CDR3 is TGCGCCAGCAGTGGACAGGGGGCTGGGGCCAACGTCCTGACTTTC.

The chain is built from TRBV6-5 and TRBJ1-2; D is unclear. The CDR3 runs 16 residues. Per the germline V gene, CDR1 is MNHEY and CDR2 is SVGAGI. Between the trimmed V and J ends, which lost 4 bases and 2 bases, there was a span of 17 bases. CDR3 DNA sequence: TGTGCCAGCAGTTTATCGTCCACTACCTTAAACTATGGCTACACCTTC. Translating gives CASSLSSTTLNYGYTF.